Included here is one T cell receptor beta chain sequence, with context. What it recognizes is unknown. The sample comes from a study of T cell responses to AZD1222 COVID-19 vaccine. Regarding the study as a whole: It was only a handful of AZD1222 recipients who were seropositive at baseline.

Some clones are missing from TCRdb's copy, which holds only in-frame ones; the method was immunoSEQ multiplex PCR. This table has just under 35,000 clones, less than 90% appearing once. This sequence was found in an adult in good health. Material: peripheral blood, obtained on day 0 of AZD1222 vaccination.

CDR3 nucleotide sequence: TGTGCCAGCAGTTTTTGGCAGGGAGGTAATTCACCCCTCCACTTT. Amino acids: CASSFWQGGNSPLHF. The rearrangement links TRBV27 to TRBJ1-6; perhaps TRBD1 as D (5 bases). Germline CDR1 and CDR2: MNHEY and SMNVEV (reference sequence). This CDR3 has 15 amino acids. V lost 3 bases to trimming and J lost 6 bases, with 12 bases between them.